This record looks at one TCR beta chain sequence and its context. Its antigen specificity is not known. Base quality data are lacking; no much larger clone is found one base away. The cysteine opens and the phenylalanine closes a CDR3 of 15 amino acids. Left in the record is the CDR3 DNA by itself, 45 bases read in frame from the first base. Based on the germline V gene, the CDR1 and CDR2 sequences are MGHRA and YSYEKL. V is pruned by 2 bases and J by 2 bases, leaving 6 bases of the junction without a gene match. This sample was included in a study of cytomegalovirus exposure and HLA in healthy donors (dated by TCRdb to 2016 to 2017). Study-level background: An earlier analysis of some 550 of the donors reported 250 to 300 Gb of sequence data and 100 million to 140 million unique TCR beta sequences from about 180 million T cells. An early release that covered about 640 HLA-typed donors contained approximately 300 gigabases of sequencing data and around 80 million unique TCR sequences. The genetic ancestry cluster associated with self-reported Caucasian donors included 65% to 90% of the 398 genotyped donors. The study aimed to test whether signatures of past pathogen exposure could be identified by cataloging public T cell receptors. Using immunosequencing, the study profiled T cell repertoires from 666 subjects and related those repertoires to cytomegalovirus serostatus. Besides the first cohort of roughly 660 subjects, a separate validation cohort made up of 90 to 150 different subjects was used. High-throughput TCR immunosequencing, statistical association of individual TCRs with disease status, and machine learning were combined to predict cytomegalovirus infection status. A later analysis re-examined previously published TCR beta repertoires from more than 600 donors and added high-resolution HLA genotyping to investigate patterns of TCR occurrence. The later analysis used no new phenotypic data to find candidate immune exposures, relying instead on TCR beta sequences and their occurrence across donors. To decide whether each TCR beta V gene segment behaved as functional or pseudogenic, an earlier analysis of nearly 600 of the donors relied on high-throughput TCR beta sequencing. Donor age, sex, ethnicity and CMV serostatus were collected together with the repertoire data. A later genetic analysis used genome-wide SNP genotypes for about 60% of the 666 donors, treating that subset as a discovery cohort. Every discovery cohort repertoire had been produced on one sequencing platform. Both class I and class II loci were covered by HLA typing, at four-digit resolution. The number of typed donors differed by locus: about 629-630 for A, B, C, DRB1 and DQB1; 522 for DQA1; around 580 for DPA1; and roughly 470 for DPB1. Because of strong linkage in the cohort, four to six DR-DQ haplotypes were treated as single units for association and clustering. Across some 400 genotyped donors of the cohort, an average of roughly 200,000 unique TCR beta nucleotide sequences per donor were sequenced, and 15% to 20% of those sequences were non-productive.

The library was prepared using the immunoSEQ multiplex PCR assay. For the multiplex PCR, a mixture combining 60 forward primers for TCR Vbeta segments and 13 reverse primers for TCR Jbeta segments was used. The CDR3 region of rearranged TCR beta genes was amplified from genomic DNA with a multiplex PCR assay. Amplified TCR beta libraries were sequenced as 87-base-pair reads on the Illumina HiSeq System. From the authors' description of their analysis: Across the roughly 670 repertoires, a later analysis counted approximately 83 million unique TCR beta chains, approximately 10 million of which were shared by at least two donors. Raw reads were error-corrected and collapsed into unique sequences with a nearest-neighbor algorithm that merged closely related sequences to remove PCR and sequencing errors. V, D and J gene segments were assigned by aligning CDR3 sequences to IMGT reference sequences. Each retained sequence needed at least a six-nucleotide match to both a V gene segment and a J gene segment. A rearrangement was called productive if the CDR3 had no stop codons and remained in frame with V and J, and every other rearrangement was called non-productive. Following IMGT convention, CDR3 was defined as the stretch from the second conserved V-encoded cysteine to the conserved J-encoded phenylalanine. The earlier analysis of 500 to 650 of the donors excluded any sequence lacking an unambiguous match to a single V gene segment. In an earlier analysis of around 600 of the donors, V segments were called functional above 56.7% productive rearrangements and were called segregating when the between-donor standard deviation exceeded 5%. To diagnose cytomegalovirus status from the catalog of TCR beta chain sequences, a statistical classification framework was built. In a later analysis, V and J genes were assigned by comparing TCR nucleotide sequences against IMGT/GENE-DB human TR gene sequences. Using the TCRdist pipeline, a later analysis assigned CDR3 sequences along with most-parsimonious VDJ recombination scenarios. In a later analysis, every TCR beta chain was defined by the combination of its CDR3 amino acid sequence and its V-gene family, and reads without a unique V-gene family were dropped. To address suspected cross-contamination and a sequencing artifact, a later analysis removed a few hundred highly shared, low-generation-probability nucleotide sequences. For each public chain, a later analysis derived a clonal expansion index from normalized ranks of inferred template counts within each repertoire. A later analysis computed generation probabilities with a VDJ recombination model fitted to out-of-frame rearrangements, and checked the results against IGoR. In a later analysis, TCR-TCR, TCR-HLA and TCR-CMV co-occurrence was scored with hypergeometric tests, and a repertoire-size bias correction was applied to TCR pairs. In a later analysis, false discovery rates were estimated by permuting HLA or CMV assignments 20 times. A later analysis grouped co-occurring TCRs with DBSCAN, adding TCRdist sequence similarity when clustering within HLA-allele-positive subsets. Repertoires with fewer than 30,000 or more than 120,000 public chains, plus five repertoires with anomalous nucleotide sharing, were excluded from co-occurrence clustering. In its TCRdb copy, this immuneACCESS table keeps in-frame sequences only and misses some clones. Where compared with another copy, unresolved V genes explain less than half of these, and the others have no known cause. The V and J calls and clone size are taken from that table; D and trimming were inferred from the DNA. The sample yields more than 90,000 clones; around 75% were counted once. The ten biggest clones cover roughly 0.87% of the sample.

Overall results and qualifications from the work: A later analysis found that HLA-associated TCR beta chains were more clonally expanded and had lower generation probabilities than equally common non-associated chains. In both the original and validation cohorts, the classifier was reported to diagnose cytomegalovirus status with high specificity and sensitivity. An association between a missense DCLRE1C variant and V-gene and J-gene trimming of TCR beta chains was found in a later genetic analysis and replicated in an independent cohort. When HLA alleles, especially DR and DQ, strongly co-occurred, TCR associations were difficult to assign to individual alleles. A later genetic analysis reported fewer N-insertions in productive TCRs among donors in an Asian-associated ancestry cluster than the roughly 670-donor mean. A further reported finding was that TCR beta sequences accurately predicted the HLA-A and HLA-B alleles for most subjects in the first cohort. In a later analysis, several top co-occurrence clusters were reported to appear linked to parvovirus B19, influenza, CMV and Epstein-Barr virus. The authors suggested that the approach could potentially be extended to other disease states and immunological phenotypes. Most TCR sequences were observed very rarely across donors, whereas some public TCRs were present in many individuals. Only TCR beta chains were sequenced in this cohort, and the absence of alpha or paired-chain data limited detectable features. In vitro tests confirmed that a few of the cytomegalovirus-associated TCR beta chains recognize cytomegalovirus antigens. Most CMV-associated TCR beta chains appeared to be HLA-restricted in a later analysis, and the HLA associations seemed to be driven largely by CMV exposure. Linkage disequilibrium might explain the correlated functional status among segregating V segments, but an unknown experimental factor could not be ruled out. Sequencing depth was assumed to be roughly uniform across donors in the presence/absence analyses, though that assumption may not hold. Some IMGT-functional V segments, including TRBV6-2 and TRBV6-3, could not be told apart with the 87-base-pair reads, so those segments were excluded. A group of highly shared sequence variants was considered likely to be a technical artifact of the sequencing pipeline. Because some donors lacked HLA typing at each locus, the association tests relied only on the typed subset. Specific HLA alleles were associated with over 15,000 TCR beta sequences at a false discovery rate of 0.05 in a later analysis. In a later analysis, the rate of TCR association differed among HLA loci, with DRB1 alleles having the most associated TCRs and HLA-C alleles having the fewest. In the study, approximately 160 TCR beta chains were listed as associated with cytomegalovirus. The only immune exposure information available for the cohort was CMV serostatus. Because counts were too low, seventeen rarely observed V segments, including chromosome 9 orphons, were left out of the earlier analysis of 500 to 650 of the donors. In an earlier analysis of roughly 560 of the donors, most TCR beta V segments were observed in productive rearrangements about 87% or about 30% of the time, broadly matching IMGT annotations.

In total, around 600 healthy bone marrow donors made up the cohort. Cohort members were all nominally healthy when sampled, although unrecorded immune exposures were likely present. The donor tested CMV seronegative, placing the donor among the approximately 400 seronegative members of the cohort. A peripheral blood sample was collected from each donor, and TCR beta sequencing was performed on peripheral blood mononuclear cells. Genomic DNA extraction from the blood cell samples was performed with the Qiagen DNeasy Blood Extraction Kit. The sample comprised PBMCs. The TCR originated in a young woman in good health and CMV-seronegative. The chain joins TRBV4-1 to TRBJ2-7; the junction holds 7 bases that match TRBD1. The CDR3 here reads CASSQSDRDPYEQYF. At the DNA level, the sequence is TGCGCCAGCAGCCAATCTGACAGGGACCCCTACGAGCAGTACTTC.